This T cell receptor (beta chain) was identified in a study of blood T cell repertoires in COVID-19. Libraries were prepared by immunoSEQ multiplex PCR; TCRdb keeps only in-frame clonotypes and omits some of them. Seen here are about 75,000 clones, over 80% observed once, and the top ten hold roughly 6.8%. Germline loops: CDR1 DFQATT, CDR2 SNEGSKA (reference sequence). The CDR3 is made up of 13 amino acids. Trimming at V came to 3 bases and at J to 8 bases, leaving 8 bases not matched to a gene. The TCR was taken from a woman aged 50 to 60 with acute or convalescent COVID-19. Sequencing used peripheral blood. This chain uses TRBV20-1 with TRBJ1-2, with 8 bases lining up with TRBD1. The CDR3 nucleotides read TGCAGTGCTAGTGGGCAGGGGGCCGAGGGCTACACCTTC. Its translation: CSASGQGAEGYTF.